This T cell receptor beta chain derives from a study of blood T cells in healthy people across ages. Whole-study context: Researchers report that template switching captured about one barcoded beta molecule per two T cells. Overall study results and limits: Changes seen in expanded clonotypes were possibly confounded by donor CMV status left unknown.

The second PCR ran about 7 to 12 cycles with a sample-barcoded 5' primer and J-beta primers. A single record per CDR3 protein comes from TCRdb applying MiXCR to the 5' RACE reads. The table lists 780,000 or so distinct CDR3 sequences, roughly 50% of them singletons. This clonotype came up a few times. Antigen unknown. Trimming cost V 5 bases and J 6 bases, with 20 bases left between them. The CDR3 runs 15 residues. Germline assignment: CDR1 LGHNT and CDR2 FRNRAP. The sample taken for sequencing was blood. J is TRBJ2-7 and V is TRBV12-5, with D maybe TRBD2 (7 bases). The TCR sequence derives from a man between 35 and 55 years old in good health. The CDR3 DNA is TGTGCTAGTGGTCCCAATCGGGGGGCGCAGGGCGAGCAGTACTTC. It encodes CASGPNRGAQGEQYF.